The source of this T cell receptor beta chain is a study of control samples from healthy donors and cancer patients. Profiling relied on immunoSEQ multiplex PCR, and the TCRdb table lists in-frame clones only, not all of them. This table has around 76,000 clones, roughly 94% appearing once. V shed 1 base, J shed 0 bases, and the junction held 2 bases outside the gene matches. There are 15 residues in the CDR3. Germline CDR1 and CDR2: SGHRS and YFSETQ. The source material was blood. The rearrangement links TRBV5-1 to TRBJ2-3, with 7 nucleotides matching TRBD2. The TCR comes from a woman aged 40-49 years in good health. The CDR3 DNA is TGCGCCAGCAGCTTGAACGGGGGGAGCACAGATACGCAGTATTTT. Translating gives CASSLNGGSTDTQYF. Variable domain in full (rest from reference TRBV5-1 and TRBJ2-3): KAGVTQTPRYLIKTRGQQVTLSCSPISGHRSVSWYQQTPGQGLQFLFEYFSETQRNKGNFPGRFSGRQFSNSRSEMNVSTLELGDSALYLCASSLNGGSTDTQYFGPGTRLTVL.